This TCR beta chain was recorded in a study of blood T cell repertoires in COVID-19 (dated by TCRdb to about 2020). For the wider study: Collaborator samples came from the United States, Italy and Spain and covered acute and convalescent phases of COVID-19. The material from the prospective study consisted of cDNA or gDNA derived from T cells, B-cell-depleted T cells, or PBMCs. The dataset comprised deeply sampled blood TCRbeta repertoires from subjects exposed to, actively infected with, or recovered from COVID-19. The repertoires were released in a freely available public database intended as a resource for research on the immune response to SARS-CoV-2. Samples came from the ongoing ImmuneRACE study (first 160 participants) plus 1,254 subjects from 6 global collaborators. A de-identified subject ID, COVID-19 status, age in years and sex were almost always included in the sample metadata. HLA class I and class II types, where available, came from metadata supplied by the sample provider rather than from assay-based typing. Results and caveats for the whole study, not just this receptor: The amount of clinical and demographic metadata varied by source and participant and was provided uncurated.

The junction shows trimming of 3 bases on V and 3 bases on J, plus 14 bases between the germline ends. The germline V gene provides CDR1 SGHNT and CDR2 YENEEA. Counted from cysteine to phenylalanine, this CDR3 has 15 amino acids. Here the CDR3 DNA is all that survives: 45 bases in frame from base 1. The immunoSEQ Assay, a bias-controlled multiplex PCR, was used to amplify TCRbeta CDR3 regions from genomic DNA. In the source study's methods: The number of nucleated cells in each sample was estimated from the amplification of reference gene primers within the assay. To quantify the absolute abundance of each unique TCRbeta CDR3 rearrangement, sequence reads were collapsed and filtered. For each sample, productive Simpson clonality was calculated as the square root of Simpson's diversity index across productive rearrangements. TCRdb retrieved this table from immuneACCESS and kept in-frame rearrangements only. Not all clones are present; in checked studies, unresolved V genes account for under half, and no reason is known for the remainder. That table supplies the V and J calls and clone size; D and trimming were determined from the DNA. The sample has approximately 350,000 clones on record, 80% to 90% of them singletons. The biggest ten clones account for nearly 6.5% of the sample.

Notes on this clone: This receptor's antigen is unknown. Per-base qualities were not stored, and no clone one base away is much larger.

In Seattle, one collaborating source enrolled patients while the infection was active and tracked those patients longitudinally over the course of disease. Collaborating institutions collected whole blood in K2EDTA tubes following their own protocols. For TCRbeta analysis, collaborators shipped samples in one of three forms: frozen whole blood, isolated PBMCs, or DNA extracted from either of those sample types. The sequenced sample consisted of peripheral blood. This chain joins TRBV11-3 to TRBJ2-5; TRBD2 might be the D gene, on 6 matching bases. The clonotype originates from a woman between 50 and 59 years old with COVID-19, enrolled during active disease. The sequenced DNA: TGTGCCAGCAGCTTTCATAGCGGCGGCAAAGAGACCCAGTACTTC. This is translated as CASSFHSGGKETQYF.